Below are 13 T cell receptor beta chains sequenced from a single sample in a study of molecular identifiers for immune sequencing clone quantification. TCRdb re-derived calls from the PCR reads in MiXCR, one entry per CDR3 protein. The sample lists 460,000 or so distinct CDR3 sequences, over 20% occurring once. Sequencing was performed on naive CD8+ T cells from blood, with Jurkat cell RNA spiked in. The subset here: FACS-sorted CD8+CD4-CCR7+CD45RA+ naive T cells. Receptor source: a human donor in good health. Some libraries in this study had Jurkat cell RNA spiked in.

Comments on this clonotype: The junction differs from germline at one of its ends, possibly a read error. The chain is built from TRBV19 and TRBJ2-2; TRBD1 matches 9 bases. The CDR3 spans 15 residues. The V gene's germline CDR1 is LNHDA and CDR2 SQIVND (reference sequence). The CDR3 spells CASTATGGYTGEPFF. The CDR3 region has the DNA TGTGCCAGTACCGCTACAGGGGGCTACACCGGGGAGCCGTTTTTT.

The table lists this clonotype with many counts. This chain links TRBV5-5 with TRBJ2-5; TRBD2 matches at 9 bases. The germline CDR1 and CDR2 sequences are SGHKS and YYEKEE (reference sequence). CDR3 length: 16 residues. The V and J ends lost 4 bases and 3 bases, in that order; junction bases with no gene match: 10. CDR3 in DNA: TGTGCCAGCAGCCTCGTCTGGCGGGAGGGGGAAGAGACCCAGTACTTC. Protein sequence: CASSLVWREGEETQYF. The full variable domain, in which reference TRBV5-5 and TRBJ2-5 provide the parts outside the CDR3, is DAGVTQSPTHLIKTRGQQVTLRCSPISGHKSVSWYQQVLGQGPQFIFQYYEKEERGRGNFPDRFSARQFPNYSSELNVNALLLGDSALYLCASSLVWREGEETQYFGPGTRLLVL.

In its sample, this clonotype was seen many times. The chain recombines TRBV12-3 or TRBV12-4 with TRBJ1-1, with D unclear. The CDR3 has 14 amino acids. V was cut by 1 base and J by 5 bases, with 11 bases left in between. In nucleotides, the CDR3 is TGTGCCAGCAGTTTAGGGCGGAGCGGAACTGAAGCTTTCTTT. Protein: CASSLGRSGTEAFF.

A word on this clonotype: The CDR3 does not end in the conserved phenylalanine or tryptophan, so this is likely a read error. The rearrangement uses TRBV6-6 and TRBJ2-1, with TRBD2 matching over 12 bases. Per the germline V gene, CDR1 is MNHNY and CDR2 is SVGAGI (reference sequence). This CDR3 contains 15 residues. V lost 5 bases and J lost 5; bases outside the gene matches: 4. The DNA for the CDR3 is TGTGCCAGCAGTCCTAGGACTAGCGGGGACAATGAGCAGTTCCTC. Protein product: CASSPRTSGDNEQFL.

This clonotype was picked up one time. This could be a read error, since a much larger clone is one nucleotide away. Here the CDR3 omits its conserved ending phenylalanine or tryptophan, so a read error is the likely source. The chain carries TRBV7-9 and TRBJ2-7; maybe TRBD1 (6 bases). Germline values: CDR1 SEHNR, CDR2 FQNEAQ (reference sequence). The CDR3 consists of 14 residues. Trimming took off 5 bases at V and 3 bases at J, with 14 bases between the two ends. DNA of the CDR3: TGTGCCAGCAGCCCAGACAGGCTTTACTACGAGCAGTACCTC. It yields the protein CASSPDRLYYEQYL.

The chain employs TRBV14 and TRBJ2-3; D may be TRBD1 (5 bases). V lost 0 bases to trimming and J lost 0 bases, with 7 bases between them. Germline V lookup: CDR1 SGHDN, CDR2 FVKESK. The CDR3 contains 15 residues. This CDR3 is CASSQDRVSTDTQYF. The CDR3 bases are TGTGCCAGCAGCCAAGACAGGGTTAGCACAGATACGCAGTATTTT.

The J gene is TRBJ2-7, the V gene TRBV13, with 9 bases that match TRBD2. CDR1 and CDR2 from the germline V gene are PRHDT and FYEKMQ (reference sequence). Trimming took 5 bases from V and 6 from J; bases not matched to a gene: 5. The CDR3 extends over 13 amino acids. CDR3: CASSRGGAREQYF. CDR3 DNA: TGTGCCAGCAGCCGCGGGGGGGCCCGCGAGCAGTACTTC.

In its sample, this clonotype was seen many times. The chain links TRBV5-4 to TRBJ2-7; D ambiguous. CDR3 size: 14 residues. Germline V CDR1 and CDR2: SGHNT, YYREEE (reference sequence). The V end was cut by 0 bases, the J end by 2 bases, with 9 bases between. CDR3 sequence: CASSLGLTAYEQYF. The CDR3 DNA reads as TGTGCCAGCAGCTTGGGTCTCACAGCCTACGAGCAGTACTTC.

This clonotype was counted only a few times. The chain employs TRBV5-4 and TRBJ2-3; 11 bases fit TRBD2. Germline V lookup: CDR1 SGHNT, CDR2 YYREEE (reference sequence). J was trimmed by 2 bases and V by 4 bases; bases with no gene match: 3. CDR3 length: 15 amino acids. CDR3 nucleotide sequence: TGTGCCAGCAGCGGGGGACTAGCGGCCACAGATACGCAGTATTTT. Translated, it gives CASSGGLAATDTQYF.

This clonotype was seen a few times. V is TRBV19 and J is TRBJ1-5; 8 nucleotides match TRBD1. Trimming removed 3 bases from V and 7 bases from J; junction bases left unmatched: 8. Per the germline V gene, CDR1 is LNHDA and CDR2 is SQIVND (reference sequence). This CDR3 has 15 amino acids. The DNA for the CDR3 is TGTGCCAGTAGTATGGGCGGACAGGGAACGCAGCCCCAGCATTTT. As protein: CASSMGGQGTQPQHF.

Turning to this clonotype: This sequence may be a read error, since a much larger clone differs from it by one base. CDR3 sequence: CASSYKGISTVAFF. CDR3 coding DNA: TGTGCCAGCAGTTATAAGGGTATCAGCACTGTAGCTTTCTTT. The rearrangement joins TRBV6-6 to TRBJ1-1; D gene uncertain. The germline gives CDR1 MNHNY, CDR2 SVGAGI (reference sequence). The CDR3 length is 14 residues.

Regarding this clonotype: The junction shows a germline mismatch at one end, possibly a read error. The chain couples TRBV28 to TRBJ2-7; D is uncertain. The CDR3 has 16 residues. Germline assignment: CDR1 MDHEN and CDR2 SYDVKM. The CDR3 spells CVSSQPARLTSYEQYF. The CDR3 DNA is TGTGTCAGCAGTCAACCGGCTCGTCTGACCTCCTACGAGCAGTACTTC.

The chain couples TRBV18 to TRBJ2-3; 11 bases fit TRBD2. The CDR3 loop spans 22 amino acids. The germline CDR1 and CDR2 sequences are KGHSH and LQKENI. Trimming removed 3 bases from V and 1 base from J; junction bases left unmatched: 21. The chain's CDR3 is CASSPRLDVAGGPLAGTDTQYF. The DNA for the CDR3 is TGTGCCAGCTCACCGCGACTGGATGTAGCGGGGGGGCCCCTGGCGGGCACAGATACGCAGTATTTT.